The T cell receptor beta chain described here comes from a study of blood T cell repertoires in COVID-19. About the research overall: Specimens from acute and convalescent COVID-19 originated in the United States, Italy and Spain.

This CDR3 is built from 14 residues. V shed 2 bases and J shed 2 bases, with 13 bases lying between them. Germline V lookup: CDR1 GTSNPN, CDR2 SVGIG (reference sequence). Clones were read by immunoSEQ multiplex PCR, and TCRdb kept only the in-frame ones, dropping some. The repertoire includes fewer than 80,000 clones, approximately 85% of them detected once, and 5% to 5.5% sits in the top ten. The chain couples TRBV30 to TRBJ2-7, with D possibly TRBD1 on 6 matching bases. The sequenced sample was peripheral blood. The sequence derives from a woman aged 80 or over with active or convalescent COVID-19. Here the CDR3 reads CAWSSGGGPYEQYF. The CDR3 DNA reads TGTGCCTGGAGTTCTGGGGGCGGTCCCTACGAGCAGTACTTC. The entire variable domain, with the rest obtained from reference TRBV30 and TRBJ2-7, is as follows: SQTIHQWPATLVQPVGSPLSLECTVEGTSNPNLYWYRQAAGRGLQLLFYSVGIGQISSEVPQNLSASRPQDRQFILSSKKLLLSDSGFYLCAWSSGGGPYEQYFGPGTRLTVT.